Each of the 27 T cell receptor beta chains below was sequenced from the same sample in a study of tumor-infiltrating lymphocytes in oesophageal squamous cell carcinoma. TCRdb ran MiXCR on the PCR reads and lists one entry per CDR3 protein. The table has 20,000 to 25,000 distinct CDR3 sequences, approximately 40% seen once; the top ten hold about 12%. The specimen sequenced was esophageal tumor tissue. The receptors stem from a male donor with esophageal squamous cell carcinoma.

To note about this clonotype: Germline and junction disagree at one end, which may indicate a read error. V usage is TRBV6-6 and J usage is TRBJ2-4, with unresolved D. With the DNA end fitting TRBJ2-7 better, the J assignment may be wrong. The CDR3 length is 13 residues. Germline V gene sequence: CDR1 MNHNY, CDR2 SVGAGI (reference sequence). In nucleotides, the CDR3 is TGTGCCAGCAGTTACTCCAATTCCTCCGAGCAGTACTTC. This gives the protein CASSYSNSSEQYF.

Note on this clonotype: The CDR3 does not close with the conserved phenylalanine or tryptophan, likely indicating a read error. The limits of the CDR3 on the DNA are not certain, so only TCRdb's listed CDR3 is given. The rearrangement uses TRBV7-9 and TRBJ2-1; the D segment call TRBD1 is taken from the table without a DNA check. The CDR3 spans 19 amino acids, including both terminal residues. CDR1 and CDR2 (germline): SEHNR, FQNEAQ (reference sequence). The CDR3 here is CASSSHIPGQGRNGYTFGS.

This sequence joins TRBV18 and TRBJ1-6; perhaps TRBD1 as D (6 bases). The CDR3 runs 16 residues. CDR1 is KGHSH and CDR2 is LQKENI in the germline V gene. With 2 bases removed from V and 10 bases from J, the gap between germline ends came to 18 bases. CDR3 bases: TGTGCCAGCTCACCAAGAATCGGGGACATTCTCTCACCCCTCCACTTT. It codes for CASSPRIGDILSPLHF. Combining the CDR3 with reference TRBV18 and TRBJ1-6 gives the whole variable domain NAGVMQNPRHLVRRRGQEARLRCSPMKGHSHVYWYRQLPEEGLKFMVYLQKENIIDESGMPKERFSAEFPKEGPSILRIQQVVRGDSAAYFCASSPRIGDILSPLHFGNGTRLTVT.

The chain employs TRBV19 and TRBJ2-2, with D perhaps TRBD2 (5 bases). Germline CDR1 LNHDA, CDR2 SQIVND (reference sequence). This CDR3 has 15 amino acids. Trimming pared 4 bases from V and 2 bases from J, leaving 11 bases between. CDR3 region: CASSTDWVNTGELFF. The CDR3 nucleotides are TGTGCCAGTAGTACGGACTGGGTAAACACCGGGGAGCTGTTTTTT. Combining the CDR3 with reference TRBV19 and TRBJ2-2 gives the whole variable domain DGGITQSPKYLFRKEGQNVTLSCEQNLNHDAMYWYRQDPGQGLRLIYYSQIVNDFQKGDIAEGYSVSREKKESFPLTVTSAQKNPTAFYLCASSTDWVNTGELFFGEGSRLTVL.

A word on this clonotype: The conserved phenylalanine or tryptophan is not found at the CDR3 terminus, so this likely reflects a read error. No DNA is shown, since the ends of the CDR3 on it are uncertain; the CDR3 is the one TCRdb lists. The chain is built from TRBV11-2 and TRBJ2-1; the listed D gene, TRBD1, was not tested against the DNA. Termini included, the CDR3 measures 17 amino acids. The germline V gene encodes CDR1 SGHAT and CDR2 FQNNGV. Here the CDR3 reads CASSLDRWGVYGYTFGS.

This clonotype was found many times. The genes are TRBV28 and TRBJ2-7; TRBD1 agrees at 7 bases. V was clipped by 5 bases and J by 11 bases; unmatched bases: 12. Germline V CDR1 and CDR2: MDHEN, SYDVKM. CDR3 size: 13 residues. CDR3 bases: TGTGCCAGCAGTCCCCACCTCTGGACAGGCGAGTACTTC. As protein: CASSPHLWTGEYF. Full variable domain (missing parts from reference TRBV28 and TRBJ2-7): DVKVTQSSRYLVKRTGEKVFLECVQDMDHENMFWYRQDPGLGLRLIYFSYDVKMKEKGDIPEGYSVSREKKERFSLILESASTNQTSMYLCASSPHLWTGEYFGPGTRLTVT.

This clonotype was seen at least ten times. A much larger clone lies a single base off, so this may be a read error. The chain carries TRBV7-3 and TRBJ2-7, with D unresolved. The germline V and J ends were trimmed by 3 bases and 7 bases, with 13 bases remaining between them. Germline V lookup: CDR1 SGHTA, CDR2 FQGTGA. The CDR3 length is 13 residues. CDR3 nucleotides: TGTGCCAGCAGCTTGGCCCCCTGGGAAGAGCAGTACTTC. Protein product: CASSLAPWEEQYF.

The chain links TRBV7-4 to TRBJ2-3, with D unclear. The DNA end is a closer match to TRBJ2-7, so the J assignment may be wrong. This CDR3 contains 12 residues. The germline V gene has CDR1 SGHVT and CDR2 SQSDAQ. The CDR3 sequence is CASSLDPYEQYF. DNA of the CDR3: TGTGCCAGCAGCCTTGATCCCTACGAGCAGTACTTC.

Comments on this clonotype: This may be a read error: a much more frequent sequence differs by one nucleotide. DNA of the CDR3: TGTGCCAACAGTCCACGTCAGGGGCCGAAGTACACTGAAGCTTTCTTT. Protein: CANSPRQGPKYTEAFF. V and J are TRBV28 and TRBJ1-1; TRBD1 is a possible D gene (6 bases). Per germline, CDR1 MDHEN and CDR2 SYDVKM. The CDR3 has 16 amino acids. The whole variable domain, remainder taken from reference TRBV28 and TRBJ1-1, is DVKVTQSSRYLVKRTGEKVFLECVQDMDHENMFWYRQDPGLGLRLIYFSYDVKMKEKGDIPEGYSVSREKKERFSLILESASTNQTSMYLCANSPRQGPKYTEAFFGQGTRLTVV.

The V call is TRBV2, the J call TRBJ2-5; a weak D match, TRBD2 (5 bases). Deletions cut 6 bases from V and 2 bases from J, with 13 bases between. This CDR3 has 14 residues. The germline gives CDR1 SNHLY, CDR2 FYNNEI. CDR3 loop: CASSLGIAQETQYF. In nucleotides, the CDR3 is TGTGCCAGCAGCCTCGGGATAGCGCAAGAGACCCAGTACTTC.

The chain couples TRBV20-1 to TRBJ1-2, with D possibly matching TRBD1 (5 bases). CDR3 size: 13 residues. V was trimmed by 1 base and J by 4 bases, leaving 10 bases between them. Looked up from germline, CDR1 is DFQATT and CDR2 is SNEGSKA (reference sequence). The CDR3 spells CSARAGGGYGYTF. The CDR3 DNA follows: TGCAGTGCTAGAGCGGGGGGGGGCTATGGCTACACCTTC.

In its sample, this clonotype ranks as medium-sized. The chain combines TRBV6-1 with TRBJ1-1; possibly TRBD1 for D (6 bases). Germline lookup yields CDR1 MNHNS and CDR2 SASEGT. The CDR3 has 13 amino acids. The V end lost 2 bases, the J end lost 10 bases, and 14 bases lay between the germline ends. The CDR3: CASSERLRGGAFF. CDR3 DNA sequence: TGTGCCAGCAGTGAACGACTACGAGGGGGAGCTTTCTTT.

This clonotype came up many times. The chain has TRBV27 and TRBJ2-7; weak D call: TRBD1 (5 bases). Germline CDR1 and CDR2: MNHEY and SMNVEV (reference sequence). The CDR3 length is 13 residues. The V end was cut by 6 bases, the J end by 0 bases, with 9 bases between. The CDR3 loop reads CASRQDGSYEQYF. CDR3 nucleotide sequence: TGTGCCAGCAGACAGGACGGCTCCTACGAGCAGTACTTC.

This clonotype turned up a few times. J is TRBJ1-1 and V is TRBV6-1; possible D gene TRBD1, 5 bases. The CDR3 loop spans 13 amino acids. Germline CDR1 and CDR2: MNHNS and SASEGT. Trimming pared 5 bases from V and 1 base from J, leaving 8 bases between. In DNA form, the CDR3 reads TGTGCCAGCAGTACTACAGGGAACACTGAAGCTTTCTTT. The encoded protein is CASSTTGNTEAFF.

At least ten counts were recorded for this clonotype. The chain couples TRBV7-9 to TRBJ2-7; the match to TRBD1 covers 10 bases. J gave up 5 bases and V 8 bases, and 3 bases lay outside the gene matches. The germline CDR1 and CDR2 sequences are SEHNR and FQNEAQ (reference sequence). The length of the CDR3 is 12 residues. The CDR3 DNA is TGTGCCAGCCGGGACAGGGGCCACGAGCAGTACTTC. It translates to CASRDRGHEQYF.

This clonotype was observed at least ten times. The chain employs TRBV5-1 and TRBJ2-1; no definite D call. The V end was cut by 0 bases, the J end by 0 bases, with 7 bases between. Germline V gene lookup returns CDR1 SGHRS and CDR2 YFSETQ. CDR3 size: 15 residues. CDR3 protein: CASSLGLTSYNEQFF. CDR3 bases: TGCGCCAGCAGCTTGGGCTTAACCTCCTACAATGAGCAGTTCTTC.

This clonotype occurred many times. The chain combines TRBV12-3 or TRBV12-4 with TRBJ1-2; D gene unclear. With 4 bases removed from V and 8 bases from J, the gap between germline ends came to 11 bases. This CDR3 comprises 12 residues. As DNA, the CDR3 is TGTGCCAGCAGTTCTAGTGTTTTGGGCTACACCTTC. Translation gives CASSSSVLGYTF.

This clonotype was seen ten or more times. The genes are TRBV19 and TRBJ2-7; D may be TRBD1 (5 bases). The V and J ends lost 3 bases and 0 bases respectively, with 9 bases between them. CDR1 and CDR2 from the germline V gene are LNHDA and SQIVND (reference sequence). The CDR3 contains 14 residues. Written as DNA, the CDR3 is TGTGCCAGTAGTATGGGGCACGACTCCTACGAGCAGTACTTC. Its translation: CASSMGHDSYEQYF.

This clonotype was detected many times. V usage is TRBV24-1 and J usage is TRBJ1-2; the D gene is possibly TRBD1 (5 bases). V dropped 3 bases and J dropped 5 bases, with 12 bases sitting between them. CDR3 length: 14 residues. Germline loops: CDR1 KGHDR, CDR2 SFDVKD. The CDR3 DNA is TGTGCCACCAGTGATCCGGACACGAGGTATGGCTACACCTTC. Its protein is CATSDPDTRYGYTF.

A few counts support this clonotype. The V call is TRBV7-6, the J call TRBJ2-3; D call uncertain. Germline CDR1 and CDR2: SGHVS and FNYEAQ. The CDR3 has 13 residues. Trimming stripped 7 bases from V and 1 base from J, with 9 bases between. CDR3 sequence reads: CASNLAGTDTQYF. CDR3 nucleotides: TGTGCCAGCAACCTGGCGGGCACAGATACGCAGTATTTT.

This clonotype was found many times. The chain has TRBV11-1 and TRBJ1-1, with D possibly matching TRBD1 (5 bases). Germline V gives CDR1 SGHAT, CDR2 FQDESV (reference sequence). The CDR3 consists of 16 residues. The V end was cut by 3 bases, the J end by 1 base, with 15 bases between. The CDR3: CASSFSHRSENTEAFF. CDR3 in DNA: TGTGCCAGCAGCTTTTCCCACAGGTCAGAGAACACTGAAGCTTTCTTT.

This clonotype was counted between two and nine times. The chain is built from TRBV20-1 and TRBJ1-3, with unresolved D. This CDR3 contains 13 residues. The V and J ends lost 7 bases and 0 bases respectively, with 10 bases between them. Germline V lookup: CDR1 DFQATT, CDR2 SNEGSKA (reference sequence). CDR3 nucleotide sequence: TGCAGTGTAGGCCGGAGCTCTGGAAACACCATATATTTT. Encoded protein: CSVGRSSGNTIYF.

This clonotype was recorded once. V usage is TRBV7-2 and J usage is TRBJ2-2; 16 bases map to TRBD2. The germline V gene encodes CDR1 SGHTA and CDR2 FQGNSA. CDR3 length: 18 residues. The trim removed 6 bases at V and 4 bases at J, leaving 8 bases unmatched. For the CDR3, the DNA is TGTGCCAGCAGGGGGACTAGCGGGAGGGCCCCGGGCACCGGGGAGCTGTTTTTT. This gives the protein CASRGTSGRAPGTGELFF.

This clonotype showed up just once. The CDR3 ends on some other residue instead of the conserved phenylalanine or tryptophan, so this is likely a read error. The V gene is TRBV28, the J gene TRBJ2-1, with D uncertain. TRBJ2-7 explains the end of the DNA better; the J call may be wrong. The CDR3 extends over 12 amino acids. Germline CDR1 reads MDHEN; CDR2 reads SYDVKM. CDR3 DNA sequence: TGTGCCAGTGGTTCGAGCACAGATACGCAGTACTTA. Its protein product is CASGSSTDTQYL.

Judged by abundance, this clonotype is medium-sized (0.01 to 0.1%). The V and J genes are TRBV7-8 and TRBJ2-1; TRBD2 is a possible D gene (6 bases). Between the trimmed V and J ends, which lost 4 bases and 10 bases, there was a span of 20 bases. The germline V gene has CDR1 SGHVS and CDR2 FQNEAQ. The CDR3 runs 15 residues. The CDR3 DNA reads TGTGCCAGCAGCTATTTGGAGGGATGGGTCGGGGAGCAGTTCTTC. Translation: CASSYLEGWVGEQFF.

The sample holds many counts of this clonotype. This chain joins TRBV7-6 and TRBJ1-4, with D uncertain. Per the germline V gene, CDR1 is SGHVS and CDR2 is FNYEAQ. V lost 2 bases and J lost 7, with 14 bases in between. CDR3 size: 15 residues. The CDR3 region is CASSLRASLAEKLFF. CDR3 nucleotide sequence: TGTGCCAGCAGCTTAAGGGCATCCTTAGCTGAAAAACTGTTTTTT.

There are a few counts of this clonotype. V gene TRBV3-1 combines with J gene TRBJ2-7; the D is unclear. The CDR3 sequence is 15 residues long. The V end was cut by 1 base, the J end by 6 bases, with 16 bases between. CDR1 and CDR2 (germline): LGHDT, YNNKEL (reference sequence). CDR3 nucleotide sequence: TGTGCCAGCAGCCAAGGGCCGACACTGGGTGGCGAGCAGTACTTC. Translation: CASSQGPTLGGEQYF.